The 17 T cell receptor beta chains below were found in one sample sequenced in a study of cytomegalovirus exposure and HLA in healthy donors. With 60 Vbeta and 13 Jbeta primers, the PCR was carried out. Sequenced by immunoSEQ multiplex PCR; TCRdb stores in-frame clones only, minus some. The sample lists 140,000 to 150,000 clones; 75% to 80% were seen once. Sequencing was done on a sample of PBMCs. The receptors derive from a young woman in good health and CMV-seropositive.

This chain connects TRBV7-9 to TRBJ1-6, with a tentative D call TRBD1 (6 bases). V lost 1 base and J lost 11, with 9 bases in between. The CDR3 extends over 13 amino acids. Germline CDR1 SEHNR, CDR2 FQNEAQ (reference sequence). The CDR3 coding sequence is TGTGCCAGCAGCTTAGGGGACAACACACCCCTCCACTTT. This codes for CASSLGDNTPLHF.

This sequence joins TRBV2 and TRBJ2-4; 9 bases map to TRBD1. CDR3 size: 13 residues. The ends lost 6 bases at V and 8 bases at J; junction bases unmatched: 5. Germline lookup yields CDR1 SNHLY and CDR2 FYNNEI. The CDR3 loop is CASRGQGKDIQYF. The CDR3 nucleotides read TGTGCCAGCAGGGGACAGGGCAAGGACATTCAGTACTTC.

This clone was found a few times. This chain links TRBV18 with TRBJ2-7, with 9 bases aligning to TRBD2. Trimming removed 1 base from V and 3 bases from J; junction bases left unmatched: 7. This CDR3 contains 16 residues. Germline V CDR1 and CDR2: KGHSH, LQKENI. CDR3 nucleotide sequence: TGTGCCAGCTCACCACAAACAAGCGGGGGGCTCTACGAGCAGTACTTC. Amino acids: CASSPQTSGGLYEQYF.

In this sample, this clone turned up a few times. The V call is TRBV5-4, the J call TRBJ2-5; 9 nucleotides line up with TRBD1. J lost 4 bases, V lost 3 bases, and 7 bases had no gene match. The length of the CDR3 is 15 residues. Germline V gene sequence: CDR1 SGHNT, CDR2 YYREEE (reference sequence). CDR3 sequence (DNA): TGTGCCAGCAGCTATTCTCCGGACAGGGGAGAGACCCAGTACTTC. This gives the protein CASSYSPDRGETQYF. The entire variable domain, with the rest obtained from reference TRBV5-4 and TRBJ2-5, is as follows: ETGVTQSPTHLIKTRGQQVTLRCSSQSGHNTVSWYQQALGQGPQFIFQYYREEENGRGNFPPRFSGLQFPNYSSELNVNALELDDSALYLCASSYSPDRGETQYFGPGTRLLVL.

V usage is TRBV4-1 and J usage is TRBJ2-7; possible D gene TRBD2, 6 bases. The CDR3 is 15 residues long. The germline V gene encodes CDR1 MGHRA and CDR2 YSYEKL. Trimming left V 4 bases short and J 3 bases short, with 16 bases between. CDR3 nucleotide sequence: TGCGCCAGCAGCCCCGGGGCTAGCGCCCGCTACGAGCAGTACTTC. Its protein product is CASSPGASARYEQYF.

The chain has TRBV14 and TRBJ2-7; 8 positions agree with TRBD1. J lost 3 bases, V lost 8 bases, and 6 bases had no gene match. CDR3 length: 13 residues. Germline loops: CDR1 SGHDN, CDR2 FVKESK. The DNA for the CDR3 is TGTGCCAGCGGCAAACAGGGGGGCTACGAGCAGTACTTC. As protein: CASGKQGGYEQYF.

This clone was seen more than once but under ten times. The rearrangement links TRBV6-5 to TRBJ1-2; 7 bases align to TRBD1. The CDR3 length is 13 residues. With 10 bases clipped from V and 3 bases from J, the junction kept 8 bases outside the gene matches. Germline-derived CDR1 and CDR2 are MNHEY and SVGAGI. CDR3 sequence: CATGFTGDYGYTF. Written as DNA, the CDR3 is TGTGCCACCGGATTTACAGGGGACTATGGCTACACCTTC.

The chain has TRBV27 and TRBJ1-2; 10 nucleotides match TRBD1. The CDR3 is made up of 14 amino acids. V dropped 6 bases and J dropped 4; count of bases not matched to a gene: 5. CDR1 and CDR2 from the germline V gene are MNHEY and SMNVEV (reference sequence). CDR3 residues: CASRDRGQGYGYTF. CDR3 nucleotides: TGTGCCAGCAGAGACAGGGGGCAAGGCTATGGCTACACCTTC.

This sequence joins TRBV6-1 and TRBJ1-5; D call uncertain. The germline CDR1 and CDR2 sequences are MNHNS and SASEGT. V was trimmed by 2 bases and J by 6 bases, leaving 11 bases between them. The CDR3 is 14 amino acids. The CDR3 reads CASSEPPDTQPQHF. CDR3 DNA sequence: TGTGCCAGCAGTGAACCCCCCGACACTCAGCCCCAGCATTTT.

There are a few counts of this clone. The CDR3 nucleotides are TGCGCCAGCAGCCCGATAGCAGGGGTTCACGAGCAGTACTTC. It codes for CASSPIAGVHEQYF. The gene calls are TRBV4-1 and TRBJ2-7, with D tentatively TRBD1 (6 bases). CDR3 length: 14 amino acids. CDR1 MGHRA and CDR2 YSYEKL come from the germline V gene. Deletions cut 4 bases from V and 5 bases from J, with 15 bases between.

In nucleotides, the CDR3 is TGCGCCAGCAGCTTGGGGGCAGGCGATTTCTACGAGCAGTACTTC. Its protein is CASSLGAGDFYEQYF. This chain links TRBV5-1 with TRBJ2-7; D is undetermined. Between the trimmed V and J ends, which lost 0 bases and 3 bases, there was a span of 13 bases. Germline assignment: CDR1 SGHRS and CDR2 YFSETQ. This CDR3 spans 15 amino acids.

The chain carries TRBV7-2 and TRBJ2-7, with 14 bases identical to TRBD2. The V gene end was trimmed by 5 bases and the J gene end by 2 bases; junction bases not matched to a gene: 5. Germline V gives CDR1 SGHTA, CDR2 FQGNSA. The CDR3 length is 16 residues. The CDR3 reads CASSPRLAGGTYEQYF. CDR3 coding DNA: TGTGCCAGCAGCCCCAGACTAGCGGGGGGGACCTACGAGCAGTACTTC.

A single count supports this clone. The chain joins TRBV5-1 to TRBJ1-4; D may be TRBD1 (6 bases). Germline CDR1 SGHRS, CDR2 YFSETQ. The germline V and J ends were trimmed by 4 bases and 0 bases, with 13 bases remaining between them. The CDR3 is 16 residues long. The CDR3 DNA reads TGCGCCAGCAGCGAGGGACAAAGGTCAACTAATGAAAAACTGTTTTTT. Protein product: CASSEGQRSTNEKLFF.

The chain employs TRBV19 and TRBJ1-2; 8 nucleotides line up with TRBD1. V gave up 6 bases and J gave up 3 bases; unmatched junction bases: 6. The CDR3 runs 14 residues. In germline, CDR1 is LNHDA, CDR2 SQIVND (reference sequence). CDR3 nucleotide sequence: TGTGCCAGTAGCAGGGGACAGGCGGACTATGGCTACACCTTC. Translation gives CASSRGQADYGYTF.

The gene calls are TRBV15 and TRBJ1-4; possible D gene TRBD1, 5 bases. Germline CDR1 reads LNHNV; CDR2 reads YYDKDF (reference sequence). The CDR3 covers 15 residues. The V and J ends lost 0 bases and 8 bases respectively, with 13 bases between them. This chain's CDR3 is CATSRDLGVLEKLFF. Here the CDR3 DNA reads TGTGCCACCAGCAGAGATCTAGGGGTGTTGGAAAAACTGTTTTTT.

The chain carries TRBV7-9 and TRBJ1-5; D remains ambiguous. Germline V gene lookup returns CDR1 SEHNR and CDR2 FQNEAQ (reference sequence). Trimming cost V 6 bases and J 4 bases, with 22 bases left between them. The length of the CDR3 is 17 residues. CDR3: CASSRSLPGRQNQPQHF. For the CDR3, the DNA is TGTGCCAGCAGTCGATCCCTACCTGGCAGACAAAATCAGCCCCAGCATTTT.

As concerns this clone: Other DNA sequences from this sample encode an identical CDR3 as well. CDR3 region: CASSGTVVVRRRETQYF. For the CDR3, the DNA is TGTGCCAGCAGTGGGACAGTTGTTGTAAGGCGAAGAGAGACCCAGTACTTC. The chain employs TRBV2 and TRBJ2-5, with D possibly being TRBD1 (6 bases). V lost 4 bases and J lost 4, with 22 bases in between. Germline V gene data show CDR1 as SNHLY and CDR2 as FYNNEI. The CDR3 is 17 residues long.